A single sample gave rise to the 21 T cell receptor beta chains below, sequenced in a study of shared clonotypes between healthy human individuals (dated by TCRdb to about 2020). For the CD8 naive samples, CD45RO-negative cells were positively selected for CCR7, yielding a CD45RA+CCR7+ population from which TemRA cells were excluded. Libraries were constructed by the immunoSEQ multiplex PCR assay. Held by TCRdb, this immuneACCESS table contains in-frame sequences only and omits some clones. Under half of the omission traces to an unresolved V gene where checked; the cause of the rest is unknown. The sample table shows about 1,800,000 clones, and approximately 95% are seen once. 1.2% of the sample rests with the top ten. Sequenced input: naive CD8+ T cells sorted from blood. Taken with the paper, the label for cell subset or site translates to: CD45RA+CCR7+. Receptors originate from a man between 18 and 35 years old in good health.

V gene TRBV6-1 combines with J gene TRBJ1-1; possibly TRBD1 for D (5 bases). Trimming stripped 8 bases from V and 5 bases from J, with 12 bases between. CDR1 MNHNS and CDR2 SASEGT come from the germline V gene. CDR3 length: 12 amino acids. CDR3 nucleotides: TGTGCCAGCTTGTGGGGCGCGACTGAAGCTTTCTTT. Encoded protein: CASLWGATEAFF.

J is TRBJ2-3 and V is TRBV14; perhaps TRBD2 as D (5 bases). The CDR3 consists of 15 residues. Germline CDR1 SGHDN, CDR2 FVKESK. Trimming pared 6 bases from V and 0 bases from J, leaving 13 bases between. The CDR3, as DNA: TGTGCCAGCAGAAGCGGTCAGACTAGCACAGATACGCAGTATTTT. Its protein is CASRSGQTSTDTQYF.

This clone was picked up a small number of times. Here the CDR3 DNA reads TGTGCCAGCAGCGCCCGACAGGGGGCGCAGGTCACTGAAGCTTTCTTT. It is translated as CASSARQGAQVTEAFF. This chain connects TRBV7-9 to TRBJ1-1, with 10 bases lining up with TRBD1. CDR1 is SEHNR, CDR2 FQNEAQ, per germline (reference sequence). CDR3 length: 16 amino acids. J was trimmed by 4 bases and V by 5 bases; bases with no gene match: 10.

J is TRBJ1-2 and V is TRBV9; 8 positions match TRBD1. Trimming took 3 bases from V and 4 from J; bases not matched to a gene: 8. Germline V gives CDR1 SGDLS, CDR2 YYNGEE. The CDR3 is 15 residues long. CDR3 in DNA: TGTGCCAGCAGCGGAGGGGACAGGTATGGCTATGGCTACACCTTC. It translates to CASSGGDRYGYGYTF.

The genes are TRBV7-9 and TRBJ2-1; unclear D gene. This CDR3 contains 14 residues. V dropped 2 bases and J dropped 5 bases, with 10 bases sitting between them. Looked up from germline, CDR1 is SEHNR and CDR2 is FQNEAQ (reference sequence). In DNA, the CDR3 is TGTGCCAGCAGCTTATTCGACCGGGACAATGAGCAGTTCTTC. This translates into CASSLFDRDNEQFF.

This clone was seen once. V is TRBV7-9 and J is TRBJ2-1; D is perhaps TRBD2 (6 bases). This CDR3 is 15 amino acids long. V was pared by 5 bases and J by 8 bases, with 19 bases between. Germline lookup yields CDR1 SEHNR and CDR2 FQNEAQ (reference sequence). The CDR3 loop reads CASSTDRKREDEQFF. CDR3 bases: TGTGCCAGCAGCACTGACAGAAAAAGGGAGGATGAGCAGTTCTTC.

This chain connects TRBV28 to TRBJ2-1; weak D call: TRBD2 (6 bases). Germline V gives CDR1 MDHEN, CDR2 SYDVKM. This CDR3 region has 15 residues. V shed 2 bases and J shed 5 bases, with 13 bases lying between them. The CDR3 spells CASSLPRTTDNEQFF. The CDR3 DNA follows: TGTGCCAGCAGTTTACCCCGGACTACTGACAATGAGCAGTTCTTC.

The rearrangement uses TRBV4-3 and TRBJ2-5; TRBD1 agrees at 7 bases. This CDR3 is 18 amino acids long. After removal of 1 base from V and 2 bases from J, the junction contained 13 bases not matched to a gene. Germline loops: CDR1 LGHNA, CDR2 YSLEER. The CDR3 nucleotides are TGCGCCAGCAGCCAAGGACAGGGAGAAGCTGAGACTCAAGAGACCCAGTACTTC. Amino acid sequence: CASSQGQGEAETQETQYF.

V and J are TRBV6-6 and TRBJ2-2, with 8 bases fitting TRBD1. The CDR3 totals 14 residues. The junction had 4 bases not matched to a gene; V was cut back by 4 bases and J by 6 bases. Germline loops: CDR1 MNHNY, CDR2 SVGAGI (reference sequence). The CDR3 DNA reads TGTGCCAGCAGTTCAGGGGGCGGGTCCGGGGAGCTGTTTTTT. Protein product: CASSSGGGSGELFF.

In DNA, the CDR3 is TGTGCCAGCAGCCAACAGGGCCCAGATACGCAGTATTTT. This sequence encodes CASSQQGPDTQYF. V gene TRBV7-9 combines with J gene TRBJ2-3, with D possibly matching TRBD1 (6 bases). The CDR3 is 13 residues long. The V and J ends lost 5 bases and 4 bases respectively, with 10 bases between them. CDR1 SEHNR and CDR2 FQNEAQ come from the germline V gene (reference sequence).

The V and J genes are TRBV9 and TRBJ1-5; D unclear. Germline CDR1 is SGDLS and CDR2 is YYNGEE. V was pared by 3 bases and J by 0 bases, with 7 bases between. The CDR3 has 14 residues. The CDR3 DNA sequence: TGTGCCAGCAGCGGTCCGAATAGCAATCAGCCCCAGCATTTT. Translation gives CASSGPNSNQPQHF.

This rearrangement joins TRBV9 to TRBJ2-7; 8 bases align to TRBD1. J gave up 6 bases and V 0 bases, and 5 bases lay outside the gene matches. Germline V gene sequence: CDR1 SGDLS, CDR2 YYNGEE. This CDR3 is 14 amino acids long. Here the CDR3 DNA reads TGTGCCAGCAGCGTAGCTGGACAGGGTAGCGAGCAGTACTTC. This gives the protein CASSVAGQGSEQYF.

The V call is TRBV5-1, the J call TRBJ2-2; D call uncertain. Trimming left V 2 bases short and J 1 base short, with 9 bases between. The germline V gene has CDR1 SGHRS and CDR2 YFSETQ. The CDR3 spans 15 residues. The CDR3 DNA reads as TGCGCCAGCAGCTTCCTCTGGGAGAACACCGGGGAGCTGTTTTTT. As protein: CASSFLWENTGELFF.

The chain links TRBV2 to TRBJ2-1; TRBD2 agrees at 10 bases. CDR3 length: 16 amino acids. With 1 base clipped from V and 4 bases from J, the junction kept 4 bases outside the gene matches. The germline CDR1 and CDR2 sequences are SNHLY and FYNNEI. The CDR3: CASSEGGTSAYNEQFF. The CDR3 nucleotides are TGTGCCAGCAGTGAAGGGGGGACTAGCGCTTACAATGAGCAGTTCTTC. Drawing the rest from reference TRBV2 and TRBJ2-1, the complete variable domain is EPEVTQTPSHQVTQMGQEVILRCVPISNHLYFYWYRQILGQKVEFLVSFYNNEISEKSEIFDDQFSVERPDGSNFTLKIRSTKLEDSAMYFCASSEGGTSAYNEQFFGPGTRLTVL.

CDR3 amino acids: CASSQAGGARGEAFF. The DNA of the CDR3 is TGCGCCAGCAGCCAGGCAGGGGGGGCAAGGGGTGAAGCTTTCTTT. The chain has TRBV4-1 and TRBJ1-1, with 7 bases fitting TRBD1. The germline CDR1 and CDR2 sequences are MGHRA and YSYEKL. The CDR3 runs 15 residues. Germline trimming cut 3 bases from V and 7 bases from J; bases unmatched to any gene: 11.

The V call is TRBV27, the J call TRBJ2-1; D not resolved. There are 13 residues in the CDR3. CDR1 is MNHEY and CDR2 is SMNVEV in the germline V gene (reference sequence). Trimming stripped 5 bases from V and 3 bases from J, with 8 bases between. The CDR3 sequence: CASSTRNYNEQFF. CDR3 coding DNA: TGTGCCAGCAGTACCCGGAACTACAATGAGCAGTTCTTC.

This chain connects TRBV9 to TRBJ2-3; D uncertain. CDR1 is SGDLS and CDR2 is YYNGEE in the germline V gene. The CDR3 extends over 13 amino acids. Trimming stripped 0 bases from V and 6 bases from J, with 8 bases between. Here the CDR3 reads CASSVDPLDTQYF. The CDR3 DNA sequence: TGTGCCAGCAGCGTAGATCCCTTGGATACGCAGTATTTT.

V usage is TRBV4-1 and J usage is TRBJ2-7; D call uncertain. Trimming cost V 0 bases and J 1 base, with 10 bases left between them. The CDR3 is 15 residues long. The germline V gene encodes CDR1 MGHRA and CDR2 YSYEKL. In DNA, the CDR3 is TGCGCCAGCAGCCAAGATACTTCAGGATCCTACGAGCAGTACTTC. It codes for CASSQDTSGSYEQYF.

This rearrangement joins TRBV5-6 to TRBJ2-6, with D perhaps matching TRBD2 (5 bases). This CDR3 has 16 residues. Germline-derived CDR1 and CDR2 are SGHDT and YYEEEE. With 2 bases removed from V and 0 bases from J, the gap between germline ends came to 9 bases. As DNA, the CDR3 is TGTGCCAGCAGCTTAATGGGGAGCTCTGGGGCCAACGTCCTGACTTTC. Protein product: CASSLMGSSGANVLTF.

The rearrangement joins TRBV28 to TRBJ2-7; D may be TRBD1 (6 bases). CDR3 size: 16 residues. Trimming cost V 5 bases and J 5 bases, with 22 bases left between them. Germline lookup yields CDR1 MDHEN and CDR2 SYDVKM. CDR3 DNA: TGTGCCAGCAGTACCCCCACAGGAGGACAGCCCCACGAGCAGTACTTC. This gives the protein CASSTPTGGQPHEQYF. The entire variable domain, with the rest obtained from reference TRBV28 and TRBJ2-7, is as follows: DVKVTQSSRYLVKRTGEKVFLECVQDMDHENMFWYRQDPGLGLRLIYFSYDVKMKEKGDIPEGYSVSREKKERFSLILESASTNQTSMYLCASSTPTGGQPHEQYFGPGTRLTVT.

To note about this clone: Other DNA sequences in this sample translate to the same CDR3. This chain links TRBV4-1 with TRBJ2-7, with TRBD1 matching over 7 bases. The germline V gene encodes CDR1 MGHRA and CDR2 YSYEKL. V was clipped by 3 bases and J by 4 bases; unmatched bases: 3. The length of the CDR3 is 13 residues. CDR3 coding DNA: TGCGCCAGCAGCCAGTTGACAGGGTACGAGCAGTACTTC. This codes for CASSQLTGYEQYF.